This passage covers 26 T cell receptor beta chains from one sample sequenced in a study of long-term antiretroviral therapy in people with HIV. Runs used v3.0 of the immunoSEQ assay and were done at survey level. This table comes from immunoSEQ multiplex PCR, and its TCRdb copy is limited to in-frame clones, with some not included. The table records under 35,000 clones, 90% to 95% of them present only once. The starting material was unsorted PBMCs, obtained just over 5 years after starting antiretroviral therapy. These receptors were taken from a woman aged 45 to 65 with HIV.

The chain couples TRBV9 to TRBJ2-1; 7 bases are a match to TRBD1. Germline assignment: CDR1 SGDLS and CDR2 YYNGEE. This CDR3 has 15 residues. V lost 3 bases to trimming and J lost 2 bases; unmatched junction nucleotides: 5. CDR3 in amino acids: CASSGGTATYNEQFF. Here the CDR3 DNA reads TGTGCCAGCAGCGGGGGGACAGCAACCTACAATGAGCAGTTCTTC.

This chain links TRBV7-9 with TRBJ2-2; no firm D call. Trimming removed 10 bases from V and 3 bases from J, with 12 bases in between. CDR3 length: 13 residues. Germline loops: CDR1 SEHNR, CDR2 FQNEAQ (reference sequence). The CDR3 nucleotides read TGTGCCACCGGCATCCTTGACACCGGGGAGCTGTTTTTT. Amino acids: CATGILDTGELFF.

This chain uses TRBV19 with TRBJ2-7; a possible D gene is TRBD1 (6 bases). The V end was cut by 4 bases, the J end by 4 bases, with 14 bases between. The length of the CDR3 is 14 residues. Germline V gives CDR1 LNHDA, CDR2 SQIVND (reference sequence). CDR3 DNA: TGTGCCAGTAGTAAGGACAGAGGGTCGTACGAGCAGTACTTC. Translating it yields CASSKDRGSYEQYF.

CDR3 sequence reads: CASSPKERTNYEQYF. The CDR3 nucleotides read TGTGCCAGCAGCCCAAAAGAGAGGACGAACTACGAGCAGTACTTC. The V call is TRBV25-1, the J call TRBJ2-7, with D unresolved. This CDR3 is built from 15 residues. Germline lookup yields CDR1 MGHDK and CDR2 SYGVNS. V dropped 6 bases and J dropped 3 bases, with 18 bases sitting between them.

This chain uses TRBV5-4 with TRBJ2-1, with 9 nucleotides matching TRBD2. Unmatched junction bases numbered 6, after V lost 4 bases and J lost 4 bases. Germline V gene lookup returns CDR1 SGHNT and CDR2 YYREEE (reference sequence). CDR3 length: 15 amino acids. This chain's CDR3 is CASSRPSGVYNEQFF. CDR3 DNA: TGTGCCAGCAGCCGTCCTAGCGGGGTATACAATGAGCAGTTCTTC.

V is TRBV4-1 and J is TRBJ2-3, with D possibly being TRBD1 (5 bases). The V gene lost 0 bases and the J gene lost 6 bases, with 13 bases spanning the gap. Looked up from germline, CDR1 is MGHRA and CDR2 is YSYEKL. The CDR3 is made up of 15 amino acids. CDR3 bases: TGCGCCAGCAGCCAAGATTGGGGCGGAAAGGATACGCAGTATTTT. It is translated as CASSQDWGGKDTQYF.

This CDR3 is CASSASGTDTGELFF. The CDR3 region has the DNA TGTGCCAGCAGTGCTTCCGGGACAGACACCGGGGAGCTGTTTTTT. The chain has TRBV2 and TRBJ2-2; 7 bases match TRBD1. V shed 4 bases and J 3 bases; nucleotides not matched to a gene: 5. Germline values: CDR1 SNHLY, CDR2 FYNNEI. The CDR3 length is 15 residues.

The chain recombines TRBV5-6 with TRBJ2-7; the D gene could be TRBD1 or TRBD2 (5 bases each). Trimming removed 4 bases at V and 4 bases at J, with 18 bases between. This CDR3 comprises 15 residues. Germline V CDR1 and CDR2: SGHDT, YYEEEE. As DNA, the CDR3 is TGTGCCAGCAGCACCCGGGGCAGCCAGTTTTACGAGCAGTACTTC. It specifies CASSTRGSQFYEQYF.

The rearrangement links TRBV7-2 to TRBJ1-5; D unresolved. The germline V gene has CDR1 SGHTA and CDR2 FQGNSA. The CDR3 spans 13 residues. V lost 3 bases, J lost 7 bases, and 10 bases lay in between. CDR3 sequence (DNA): TGTGCCAGCAGCTTTTCTGATCGGCAGCCCCAGCATTTT. Its protein is CASSFSDRQPQHF.

J is TRBJ2-3 and V is TRBV5-4; 8 positions match TRBD1. This CDR3 has 15 residues. Trimming cost V 3 bases and J 2 bases; bases outside gene matches: 5. Germline V gene lookup returns CDR1 SGHNT and CDR2 YYREEE (reference sequence). The CDR3 DNA follows: TGTGCCAGCAGCTCAGGGACAGGAACCACAGATACGCAGTATTTT. This encodes CASSSGTGTTDTQYF.

The gene calls are TRBV30 and TRBJ1-2, with no clear D. CDR3 length equals 14 residues. Between the trimmed V and J ends, which lost 0 bases and 3 bases, there was a span of 11 bases. The germline V gene encodes CDR1 GTSNPN and CDR2 SVGIG (reference sequence). CDR3 residues: CAWSVPSDYYGYTF. The CDR3 bases are TGTGCCTGGAGTGTACCGTCAGATTACTATGGCTACACCTTC.

The chain combines TRBV2 with TRBJ1-6, with D possibly being TRBD1 (5 bases). Germline V lookup: CDR1 SNHLY, CDR2 FYNNEI. Trimming shortened V by 6 bases and J by 14 bases, and 20 bases separated the two germline ends. The CDR3 runs 14 residues. CDR3 DNA sequence: TGTGCCAGCAGAGACGGGACGCTGAGACTCTCCCTCCACTTT. Translated, it gives CASRDGTLRLSLHF. Drawing the rest from reference TRBV2 and TRBJ1-6, the complete variable domain is EPEVTQTPSHQVTQMGQEVILRCVPISNHLYFYWYRQILGQKVEFLVSFYNNEISEKSEIFDDQFSVERPDGSNFTLKIRSTKLEDSAMYFCASRDGTLRLSLHFGNGTRLTVT.

The J gene is TRBJ2-7, the V gene TRBV30; 9 positions agree with TRBD1. Germline loops: CDR1 GTSNPN, CDR2 SVGIG (reference sequence). After removal of 2 bases from V and 2 bases from J, the junction contained 7 bases not matched to a gene. The CDR3 consists of 15 residues. This CDR3 is CAWSTSGTGPYEQYF. The DNA for the CDR3 is TGTGCCTGGAGTACCTCAGGGACAGGGCCCTACGAGCAGTACTTC.

The chain recombines TRBV5-4 with TRBJ1-2; D is possibly TRBD1 (6 bases). The CDR3 extends over 15 amino acids. From germline, CDR1 is SGHNT and CDR2 YYREEE (reference sequence). Trimming shortened V by 6 bases and J by 8 bases, and 23 bases separated the two germline ends. The CDR3 loop is CASNPPGQGITGYTF. The CDR3 region has the DNA TGTGCCAGCAACCCCCCGGGACAAGGGATAACCGGCTACACCTTC.

The J gene is TRBJ2-1, the V gene TRBV6-1; 7 bases are a match to TRBD2. CDR3 length: 15 amino acids. Germline trimming cut 4 bases from V and 7 bases from J; bases unmatched to any gene: 10. Germline V gene sequence: CDR1 MNHNS, CDR2 SASEGT. CDR3 sequence reads: CASSAGGSPTNEQFF. In nucleotides, the CDR3 is TGTGCCAGCAGTGCCGGGGGGTCCCCTACAAATGAGCAGTTCTTC.

This sequence joins TRBV4-1 and TRBJ1-2; a weak D match, TRBD1 (5 bases). CDR1 MGHRA and CDR2 YSYEKL come from the germline V gene. V was clipped by 0 bases and J by 5 bases, with 10 bases between them. CDR3 length: 14 residues. CDR3 nucleotides: TGCGCCAGCAGCCAAGATCAACAGGTATATGGCTACACCTTC. Encoded protein: CASSQDQQVYGYTF.

This rearrangement joins TRBV4-1 to TRBJ2-2; 9 bases fit TRBD1. In germline, CDR1 is MGHRA, CDR2 YSYEKL. CDR3 size: 16 residues. The trim removed 5 bases at V and 3 bases at J, leaving 7 bases unmatched. The CDR3 nucleotides read TGCGCCAGCAGCGCCCGACAGGGGGGGGACACCGGGGAGCTGTTTTTT. Protein sequence: CASSARQGGDTGELFF.

The chain uses TRBV7-6 and TRBJ1-4; the D is unclear. CDR1 is SGHVS, CDR2 FNYEAQ, per germline. The CDR3 spans 13 residues. The germline V and J ends were trimmed by 0 bases and 4 bases, with 3 bases remaining between them. Written as DNA, the CDR3 is TGTGCCAGCAGCTTAGCCAGTAATGAAAAACTGTTTTTT. The encoded protein is CASSLASNEKLFF.

The rearrangement uses TRBV5-1 and TRBJ1-1, with TRBD1 identical over 7 bases. The CDR3 spans 16 residues. CDR1 and CDR2 from the germline V gene are SGHRS and YFSETQ. The J segment lost 8 bases and the V segment lost 4 bases, leaving 17 bases of the junction unmatched. CDR3 coding DNA: TGCGCCAGCAGCCTCAGCCTTAATCAGGGGGTGGGAGAAGCTTTCTTT. Its protein is CASSLSLNQGVGEAFF.

V usage is TRBV2 and J usage is TRBJ2-3, with a weak D call TRBD2 (7 bases). The CDR3 consists of 14 residues. The germline V gene encodes CDR1 SNHLY and CDR2 FYNNEI. Deletions cut 8 bases from V and 5 bases from J, with 17 bases between. CDR3 residues: CASAGRRGGDTQYF. CDR3 nucleotides: TGTGCCAGCGCGGGCCGGAGGGGGGGAGATACGCAGTATTTT.

This chain joins TRBV30 and TRBJ2-3, with D hard to call. Trimming left V 4 bases short and J 3 bases short, with 8 bases between. The CDR3 spans 12 residues. The V gene's germline CDR1 is GTSNPN and CDR2 SVGIG (reference sequence). The CDR3 DNA reads as TGTGCCTGGAATGGACCAACAGATACGCAGTATTTT. Its protein is CAWNGPTDTQYF.

The chain employs TRBV2 and TRBJ1-2; D is undetermined. Germline V gene data show CDR1 as SNHLY and CDR2 as FYNNEI. With 1 base removed from V and 6 bases from J, the gap between germline ends came to 12 bases. The CDR3 consists of 14 residues. Here the CDR3 reads CASSEVSRTDGYTF. The CDR3 bases are TGTGCCAGCAGTGAAGTAAGCAGGACCGATGGCTACACCTTC.

The chain carries TRBV6-1 and TRBJ2-7, with D unresolved. The V gene's germline CDR1 is MNHNS and CDR2 SASEGT. V lost 0 bases, J lost 5 bases, and 5 bases lay in between. The CDR3 runs 12 residues. CDR3 residues: CASSEAGDEQYF. In nucleotides, the CDR3 is TGTGCCAGCAGTGAAGCAGGCGACGAGCAGTACTTC.

This sequence joins TRBV5-1 and TRBJ1-2, with 11 bases fitting TRBD1. Germline loops: CDR1 SGHRS, CDR2 YFSETQ. With 4 bases clipped from V and 3 bases from J, the junction kept 5 bases outside the gene matches. CDR3 length: 15 residues. The CDR3 sequence is CASSTRTGGDYGYTF. In DNA, the CDR3 is TGCGCCAGCAGCACCCGGACAGGGGGCGACTATGGCTACACCTTC.

V and J are TRBV5-4 and TRBJ1-4; TRBD1 matches at 9 bases. Unmatched junction bases numbered 5, after V lost 0 bases and J lost 8 bases. The CDR3 has 15 residues. The germline V gene encodes CDR1 SGHNT and CDR2 YYREEE (reference sequence). This CDR3 is CASSLGGQGDEKLFF. The CDR3 region has the DNA TGTGCCAGCAGCTTGGGGGGACAGGGAGACGAAAAACTGTTTTTT.

This clone was seen a few times. The chain couples TRBV7-2 to TRBJ2-5; no clear D. Germline assignment: CDR1 SGHTA and CDR2 FQGNSA. CDR3 length equals 14 residues. V was trimmed by 2 bases and J by 2 bases, leaving 9 bases between them. CDR3 protein: CASSLLQEQETQYF. In DNA form, the CDR3 reads TGTGCCAGCAGCTTATTACAAGAACAAGAGACCCAGTACTTC.